The 15 T cell receptor beta chains below were found in one sample sequenced in a study of breast tumors, draining lymph nodes, adjacent tissues. TCRdb passed the multiplex PCR reads through MiXCR, listing each CDR3 protein once. This sample has 13,000 or so distinct CDR3 sequences, with about 50% found just once. Sequencing was carried out using tumor-adjacent breast tissue. These receptors all come from a female donor with breast cancer. Some clones in this sample may be carry-over from other donors' samples.

V is TRBV5-1 and J is TRBJ2-7; either TRBD1 or TRBD2 may supply D (5 bases each). Trimming shortened V by 2 bases and J by 6 bases, and 9 bases separated the two germline ends. Germline lookup yields CDR1 SGHRS and CDR2 YFSETQ. The CDR3 covers 12 residues. The CDR3: CASSLRGGEQYF. CDR3 nucleotides: TGCGCCAGCAGCTTACGGGGCGGCGAGCAGTACTTC. Full variable domain (rest looked up from reference TRBV5-1 and TRBJ2-7): KAGVTQTPRYLIKTRGQQVTLSCSPISGHRSVSWYQQTPGQGLQFLFEYFSETQRNKGNFPGRFSGRQFSNSRSEMNVSTLELGDSALYLCASSLRGGEQYFGPGTRLTVT.

The chain combines TRBV11-3 with TRBJ2-7; a possible D gene is TRBD2 (6 bases). The CDR3 contains 16 residues. Trimming pared 7 bases from V and 2 bases from J, leaving 21 bases between. Germline V CDR1 and CDR2: SGHNT, YENEEA. The CDR3 DNA sequence: TGTGCCAGCATCCCGGAAAGGACTACCGGGACCTACGAGCAGTACTTC. Translating gives CASIPERTTGTYEQYF.

About this clonotype: Compared with germline, one end of the junction differs, possibly owing to a read error. The chain is built from TRBV20-1 and TRBJ1-2; possibly TRBD1 for D (5 bases). The length of the CDR3 is 12 residues. The germline V gene has CDR1 DFQATT and CDR2 SNEGSKA (reference sequence). The CDR3 reads CSASPGRGREDF. The CDR3 DNA reads as TGCAGTGCTAGCCCCGGGAGGGGAAGAGAGGACTTC.

This clonotype has a single count. The chain recombines TRBV24-1 with TRBJ2-1; 14 bases are shared with TRBD2. Losses at the gene ends were 9 bases for V and 9 bases for J; bases not matched to a gene: 18. The CDR3 is 18 amino acids. The germline gives CDR1 KGHDR, CDR2 SFDVKD. Here the CDR3 reads CATGGPYRGLAGDSEQFF. The CDR3 DNA sequence: TGTGCCACCGGTGGTCCCTACAGGGGACTAGCGGGGGACAGTGAGCAGTTCTTC.

V and J are TRBV4-1 and TRBJ2-2; 9 bases map to TRBD2. Trimming took 4 bases from V and 4 from J; bases not matched to a gene: 10. The CDR3 contains 17 residues. In germline, CDR1 is MGHRA, CDR2 YSYEKL. CDR3 sequence: CASSLAFSGGGTGELFF. The CDR3 bases are TGCGCCAGCAGCCTTGCCTTTAGCGGGGGCGGCACCGGGGAGCTGTTTTTT.

Ten or more counts support this clonotype. This chain connects TRBV12-3 or TRBV12-4 to TRBJ2-3; 12 bases are a match to TRBD2. The CDR3 is made up of 19 amino acids. V lost 3 bases to trimming and J lost 1 base; unmatched junction nucleotides: 11. The CDR3 nucleotides read TGTGCCAGCAGTTTCTTGATGACTAGCGGGAGAGGAGGCACAGATACGCAGTATTTT. Protein product: CASSFLMTSGRGGTDTQYF.

In this sample, this clonotype turned up many times. The V gene is TRBV13, the J gene TRBJ2-5; 11 bases line up with TRBD2. Germline V lookup: CDR1 PRHDT, CDR2 FYEKMQ (reference sequence). V was clipped by 4 bases and J by 1 base; unmatched bases: 2. The CDR3 consists of 15 residues. The DNA for the CDR3 is TGTGCCAGCAGCTCAGGGACTAGCGGCCAAGAGACCCAGTACTTC. Translated: CASSSGTSGQETQYF.

In its sample, this clonotype was seen a few times. V and J are TRBV6-1 and TRBJ1-4; TRBD1 might be the D (5 bases). Germline V gene sequence: CDR1 MNHNS, CDR2 SASEGT. V was clipped by 2 bases and J by 3 bases, with 19 bases between them. This CDR3 is 18 amino acids long. CDR3 sequence (DNA): TGTGCCAGCAGTGAATGGTTACCTTTATGGGGGGCTAATGAAAAACTGTTTTTT. This encodes CASSEWLPLWGANEKLFF.

This clonotype was detected many times. The gene calls are TRBV7-9 and TRBJ2-3, with 9 nucleotides matching TRBD2. Germline V gives CDR1 SEHNR, CDR2 FQNEAQ (reference sequence). The CDR3 contains 15 residues. V was pared by 4 bases and J by 1 base, with 3 bases of the junction left unmatched. The CDR3 spells CASSSRGGGTDTQYF. The DNA of the CDR3 is TGTGCCAGCAGCTCGCGGGGGGGCGGCACAGATACGCAGTATTTT.

This clonotype is deemed medium-sized. The chain combines TRBV4-1 with TRBJ2-7; TRBD1 matches 7 bases. Per the germline V gene, CDR1 is MGHRA and CDR2 is YSYEKL. The CDR3 is 15 residues long. J gave up 0 bases and V 4 bases, and 6 bases lay outside the gene matches. Here the CDR3 DNA reads TGCGCCAGCAGCCCAATGGACAGGTTCTCCTACGAGCAGTACTTC. Translation: CASSPMDRFSYEQYF.

This clonotype was seen a few times. The chain is built from TRBV28 and TRBJ1-2; no reliable D call. The germline V and J ends were trimmed by 2 bases and 8 bases, with 12 bases remaining between them. CDR1 and CDR2 (germline): MDHEN, SYDVKM. CDR3 length equals 13 residues. The CDR3 sequence: CASSLANEGGYTF. Written as DNA, the CDR3 is TGTGCCAGCAGTTTAGCCAATGAGGGAGGCTACACCTTC.

This clonotype came up many times. J is TRBJ2-1 and V is TRBV7-9; TRBD2 aligns across 7 bases. The CDR3 runs 15 residues. The germline gives CDR1 SEHNR, CDR2 FQNEAQ (reference sequence). With V trimmed by 1 base and J by 5 bases, 5 bases remained unmatched. CDR3: CASSLGSSGNNEQFF. In DNA, the CDR3 is TGTGCCAGCAGCTTAGGGTCTAGCGGTAACAATGAGCAGTTCTTC. The full variable domain, with the rest looked up from reference TRBV7-9 and TRBJ2-1, is DTGVSQNPRHKITKRGQNVTFRCDPISEHNRLYWYRQTLGQGPEFLTYFQNEAQLEKSRLLSDRFSAERPKGSFSTLEIQRTEQGDSAMYLCASSLGSSGNNEQFFGPGTRLTVL.

Many counts were recorded for this clonotype. This CDR3 reads CASSLETPSYNEQFF. The CDR3 DNA reads as TGTGCCAGCAGTTTGGAGACTCCCTCCTACAATGAGCAGTTCTTC. The chain is built from TRBV27 and TRBJ2-1; D is uncertain. The germline gives CDR1 MNHEY, CDR2 SMNVEV (reference sequence). This CDR3 region has 15 residues. Trimming removed 3 bases from V and 0 bases from J, with 9 bases in between.

The chain has TRBV20-1 and TRBJ2-3; 9 nucleotides agree with TRBD2. V shed 6 bases, J shed 5 bases, and the junction held 9 bases outside the gene matches. Germline loops: CDR1 DFQATT, CDR2 SNEGSKA (reference sequence). There are 14 residues in the CDR3. As DNA, the CDR3 is TGCAGTGCGACCGGCGGGAGGGCCTTAGATACGCAGTATTTT. It encodes CSATGGRALDTQYF.

This chain uses TRBV6-1 with TRBJ1-5; TRBD1 is a possible D gene (5 bases). The germline V gene has CDR1 MNHNS and CDR2 SASEGT. The CDR3 spans 14 residues. The ends were cut back, 4 bases at V and 5 bases at J, with 12 bases in the middle. CDR3 residues: CASSGGGGYQPQHF. The CDR3 coding sequence is TGTGCCAGCAGTGGGGGCGGCGGGTATCAGCCCCAGCATTTT.